Below, 2 T cell receptor beta chains from the same sample are listed, as sequenced in a study of regulatory T cells in long-lasting Graves disease. In building TCR beta libraries, iRepertoire HTBI primers were used together with Arm-PCR of CDR3 regions. TCRdb recomputed calls from the multiplex PCR reads with MiXCR, one row per CDR3 protein. The table lists a few hundred thousand distinct CDR3 sequences, less than 25% of them singletons. Sample time point: persistent/refractory GD, antithyroid drugs over 5 years with positive TRAb. TCR sequences were obtained from RNA taken from PBMCs. Source: peripheral blood mononuclear cells (PBMCs), taken when the disease was refractory, from a patient treated with antithyroid drugs. The receptors originated from a female donor with Graves disease.

CDR3 region: CATSSETAPETEAFF. DNA for the CDR3: TGTGCCACCAGCAGCGAGACAGCCCCTGAAACTGAAGCTTTCTTT. V is TRBV15 and J is TRBJ1-1, with D possibly TRBD1 on 5 matching bases. Trimming removed 3 bases at V and 5 bases at J, with 16 bases between. This CDR3 is 15 amino acids long. Germline CDR1 and CDR2: LNHNV and YYDKDF (reference sequence).

This clonotype was recorded a few times. This rearrangement joins TRBV7-9 to TRBJ2-5; D unclear. Trimming removed 0 bases at V and 1 base at J, with 12 bases between. The CDR3 runs 16 residues. In germline, CDR1 is SEHNR, CDR2 FQNEAQ (reference sequence). CDR3 residues: CASSLAGWQTQETQYF. In nucleotides, the CDR3 is TGTGCCAGCAGCTTAGCGGGGTGGCAGACCCAAGAGACCCAGTACTTC.